A single sample is the source of the 19 T cell receptor beta chains below, sequenced in a study of early T cells in non-severe SARS-CoV-2 infection. Each CDR3 protein gets one entry after TCRdb re-called the 5' RACE reads with MiXCR. Among 39,000 or so distinct CDR3 sequences, 5.5% to 7% were seen once, and the ten largest hold roughly 4.5%. This sample comprised whole blood, obtained at baseline. These receptors came from an adult who was a healthcare worker with PCR-confirmed SARS-CoV-2 infection or an uninfected control (not recorded which).

This clonotype was seen many times. The CDR3 protein is CASSQGPGQGAEASQPQHF. CDR3 nucleotide sequence: TGTGCCAGCAGCCAAGGACCGGGACAGGGGGCCGAGGCGAGTCAGCCCCAGCATTTT. The J gene is TRBJ1-5, the V gene TRBV4-2; 12 bases map to TRBD1. The CDR3 totals 19 residues. In germline, CDR1 is LGHNA, CDR2 YNFKEQ. Losses at the gene ends were 1 base for V and 6 bases for J; bases not matched to a gene: 13.

There are many counts of this clonotype. The chain has TRBV7-2 and TRBJ2-3; 7 nucleotides line up with TRBD2. The CDR3 length is 16 residues. Germline CDR1 SGHTA, CDR2 FQGNSA. V lost 2 bases and J lost 0; bases outside the gene matches: 5. The DNA of the CDR3 is TGTGCCAGCAGCTTAAGCGGCGGGGGTAGCACAGATACGCAGTATTTT. The encoded protein is CASSLSGGGSTDTQYF.

The chain uses TRBV6-5 and TRBJ2-7, with a weak D call TRBD2 (6 bases). Per germline, CDR1 MNHEY and CDR2 SVGAGI. The CDR3 is 14 amino acids. V lost 10 bases, J lost 2 bases, and 18 bases lay in between. This chain's CDR3 is CATSRDPLTYEQYF. The CDR3 bases are TGTGCCACCTCGCGGGACCCCCTGACCTACGAGCAGTACTTC.

The table lists this clonotype with many counts. This rearrangement joins TRBV14 to TRBJ2-7; D is unclear. The CDR3 loop spans 16 amino acids. Germline V gene sequence: CDR1 SGHDN, CDR2 FVKESK. Trimming removed 4 bases at V and 9 bases at J, with 25 bases between. Written as DNA, the CDR3 is TGTGCCAGCAGCCGAAGCTCAGATACCTTCTACTTTGGGCAGTACTTC. This sequence encodes CASSRSSDTFYFGQYF.

There are many counts of this clonotype. The chain joins TRBV10-3 to TRBJ1-2; no clear D. Germline V gene sequence: CDR1 ENHRY, CDR2 SYGVKD. The CDR3 runs 12 residues. With 0 bases removed from V and 7 bases from J, the gap between germline ends came to 6 bases. As DNA, the CDR3 is TGTGCCATCAGTGAGTCGTTCTCTGGCTACACCTTC. Translated: CAISESFSGYTF.

The V gene is TRBV30, the J gene TRBJ1-1; no reliable D call. V lost 8 bases and J lost 10, with 23 bases in between. This CDR3 contains 13 residues. CDR1 and CDR2 from the germline V gene are GTSNPN and SVGIG (reference sequence). CDR3 sequence reads: CARSEGGLVGAFF. CDR3 nucleotides: TGTGCCCGCAGTGAGGGAGGGTTAGTCGGAGCTTTCTTT.

This clonotype came up many times. The chain recombines TRBV12-3 or TRBV12-4 with TRBJ2-2; D gene uncertain. V lost 1 base, J lost 1 base, and 4 bases lay in between. This CDR3 spans 14 amino acids. DNA for the CDR3: TGTGCCAGCAGTTTAGTCCAGAACACCGGGGAGCTGTTTTTT. Translation gives CASSLVQNTGELFF.

This clonotype was picked up many times. This chain links TRBV12-3 or TRBV12-4 with TRBJ2-2; 8 nucleotides match TRBD1. V shed 3 bases, J shed 4 bases, and the junction held 4 bases outside the gene matches. This CDR3 comprises 15 residues. As DNA, the CDR3 is TGTGCCAGCAGTTTTCCCACAGGGGGCACCGGGGAGCTGTTTTTT. Its protein is CASSFPTGGTGELFF.

CDR3 protein: CSASRGDRELFF. Written as DNA, the CDR3 is TGCAGTGCTAGCAGGGGGGATAGGGAGCTGTTTTTT. The rearrangement uses TRBV20-1 and TRBJ2-2, with D perhaps TRBD1 (7 bases). The CDR3 loop spans 12 amino acids. Trimming pared 3 bases from V and 9 bases from J, leaving 11 bases between. Germline-derived CDR1 and CDR2 are DFQATT and SNEGSKA (reference sequence).

The chain employs TRBV14 and TRBJ2-2; maybe TRBD2 (5 bases). This CDR3 comprises 14 residues. The germline CDR1 and CDR2 sequences are SGHDN and FVKESK. V was clipped by 1 base and J by 7 bases, with 10 bases between them. The CDR3 sequence is CASSQVPAVGELFF. The CDR3 nucleotides read TGTGCCAGCAGCCAAGTCCCAGCGGTCGGGGAGCTGTTTTTT.

This clonotype was seen many times. The V gene is TRBV27, the J gene TRBJ2-6; no clear D. CDR3 length equals 15 residues. Germline CDR1 and CDR2: MNHEY and SMNVEV (reference sequence). V was cut by 4 bases and J by 2 bases, with 9 bases left in between. The CDR3 DNA reads TGTGCCAGCAGTTCCCGAGAGCCTGGGGCCAACGTCCTGACTTTC. Its protein is CASSSREPGANVLTF.

This clonotype was observed at least ten times. The chain joins TRBV24-1 to TRBJ1-2; no clear D gene. The CDR3 extends over 12 amino acids. Per germline, CDR1 KGHDR and CDR2 SFDVKD. V was shortened by 1 base and J by 8 bases, with 7 bases between the two germline ends. This chain's CDR3 is CATSDFFLGYTF. CDR3 in DNA: TGTGCCACCAGTGATTTCTTCCTGGGCTACACCTTC.

This chain links TRBV6-6 with TRBJ2-3; 14 positions match TRBD2. With V trimmed by 0 bases and J by 3 bases, 5 bases remained unmatched. Germline CDR1 MNHNY, CDR2 SVGAGI (reference sequence). The CDR3 spans 18 residues. CDR3 protein: CASSYSIGLAGGTDTQYF. In DNA form, the CDR3 reads TGTGCCAGCAGTTACTCGATCGGACTAGCGGGAGGAACAGATACGCAGTATTTT.

There are many counts of this clonotype. The chain joins TRBV5-1 to TRBJ1-1; D call uncertain. The V and J ends lost 4 bases and 4 bases respectively, with 17 bases between them. The germline gives CDR1 SGHRS, CDR2 YFSETQ. The CDR3 has 15 amino acids. Here the CDR3 reads CASSLRRHWGTEAFF. In nucleotides, the CDR3 is TGCGCCAGCAGCCTTCGACGACATTGGGGCACTGAAGCTTTCTTT.

The rearrangement joins TRBV10-3 to TRBJ2-3; 8 positions agree with TRBD1. V shed 4 bases and J 1 base; nucleotides not matched to a gene: 4. Germline lookup yields CDR1 ENHRY and CDR2 SYGVKD. The CDR3 contains 15 residues. For the CDR3, the DNA is TGTGCCATCAGTGCCTACAGGGGGGGCACAGATACGCAGTATTTT. Translation gives CAISAYRGGTDTQYF.

This sequence joins TRBV10-3 and TRBJ2-1; 7 bases align to TRBD2. The CDR3 is made up of 17 amino acids. V lost 0 bases to trimming and J lost 8 bases; unmatched junction nucleotides: 13. The germline V gene has CDR1 ENHRY and CDR2 SYGVKD. In nucleotides, the CDR3 is TGTGCCATCAGTGAGTCTCCCCCGGGGGGTAGCAGGGATGAGCAGTTCTTC. As protein: CAISESPPGGSRDEQFF.

This clonotype was seen at least ten times. The chain employs TRBV3-1 and TRBJ1-1; D remains unclear. Germline CDR1 reads LGHDT; CDR2 reads YNNKEL (reference sequence). The length of the CDR3 is 9 residues. The germline V and J ends were trimmed by 10 bases and 10 bases, with 10 bases remaining between them. The CDR3 DNA is TGTGCCATCATAGCGGGAGCTTTCTTT. Translated, it gives CAIIAGAFF.

This clonotype was observed a few times. The genes are TRBV2 and TRBJ2-3, with TRBD2 identical over 14 bases. The CDR3 loop spans 16 amino acids. Germline loops: CDR1 SNHLY, CDR2 FYNNEI. V trimming: 3 bases; J trimming: 6 bases; junction bases outside the gene matches: 5. CDR3 in amino acids: CASSDLGLAGEDTQYF. In nucleotides, the CDR3 is TGTGCCAGCAGTGACTTGGGACTAGCGGGAGAGGATACGCAGTATTTT.

This clonotype came up many times. The chain couples TRBV6-6 to TRBJ2-3, with TRBD1 as a possible D gene (6 bases). Germline lookup yields CDR1 MNHNY and CDR2 SVGAGI (reference sequence). The CDR3 consists of 14 residues. Trimming pared 5 bases from V and 0 bases from J, leaving 9 bases between. Written as DNA, the CDR3 is TGTGCCAGCAGTCCGCAGGGGAGCACAGATACGCAGTATTTT. It translates to CASSPQGSTDTQYF.